Shown below are 26 T cell receptor beta chains from a single sample sequenced in a study of control samples from healthy donors and cancer patients. The method was immunoSEQ multiplex PCR; TCRdb's version includes in-frame clones alone and lacks a portion of them. Here the sample spans 45,000 to 70,000 clones, approximately 90% being singletons. The sample comprised PBMCs. The receptors originated from a man younger than 40 with colorectal cancer.

This chain uses TRBV4-1 with TRBJ2-6, with 8 bases identical to TRBD1. The CDR3 totals 16 residues. Unmatched junction bases numbered 1, after V lost 1 base and J lost 2 bases. Germline values: CDR1 MGHRA, CDR2 YSYEKL. CDR3 amino acids: CASSQGQGTGANVLTF. The CDR3 region has the DNA TGCGCCAGCAGCCAAGGACAGGGGACTGGGGCCAACGTCCTGACTTTC.

The chain uses TRBV7-2 and TRBJ1-4; D unclear. The CDR3 has 15 amino acids. CDR1 is SGHTA and CDR2 is FQGNSA in the germline V gene. V dropped 5 bases and J dropped 8 bases, with 18 bases sitting between them. The CDR3 DNA sequence: TGTGCCAGCAGCCACGGGAATAAAAACGGGGAAAAACTGTTTTTT. Translating it yields CASSHGNKNGEKLFF.

The rearrangement joins TRBV3-1 (or the pseudogene TRBV3-2) to TRBJ2-2; 12 bases map to TRBD1. In germline, CDR1 is LGHDT, CDR2 YNNKEL (reference sequence). J lost 1 base, V lost 4 bases, and 10 bases had no gene match. The CDR3 length is 19 residues. The CDR3 nucleotides read TGTGCCAGCAGCCCGGTCGGGACAGGGGGCGAAAAGAACACCGGGGAGCTGTTTTTT. Translated, it gives CASSPVGTGGEKNTGELFF.

The J gene is TRBJ2-2, the V gene TRBV28; TRBD2 agrees at 8 bases. CDR1 MDHEN and CDR2 SYDVKM come from the germline V gene. Trimming took 6 bases from V and 6 from J; bases not matched to a gene: 9. This CDR3 is 15 amino acids long. The CDR3 DNA reads as TGTGCCAGCAGGAACTTAGGGACTAGTTCCGGGGAGCTGTTTTTT. Translation gives CASRNLGTSSGELFF. Together with reference TRBV28 and TRBJ2-2, the CDR3 gives the full variable domain: DVKVTQSSRYLVKRTGEKVFLECVQDMDHENMFWYRQDPGLGLRLIYFSYDVKMKEKGDIPEGYSVSREKKERFSLILESASTNQTSMYLCASRNLGTSSGELFFGEGSRLTVL.

The chain joins TRBV7-2 to TRBJ1-2; unclear D gene. The germline CDR1 and CDR2 sequences are SGHTA and FQGNSA. V lost 3 bases and J lost 0, with 5 bases in between. This CDR3 has 13 amino acids. In DNA, the CDR3 is TGTGCCAGCAGCTTTGATGCTAACTATGGCTACACCTTC. This translates into CASSFDANYGYTF.

The chain combines TRBV2 with TRBJ1-2, with 7 bases identical to TRBD1. The J segment lost 2 bases and the V segment lost 5 bases, leaving 5 bases of the junction unmatched. The germline V gene encodes CDR1 SNHLY and CDR2 FYNNEI. The CDR3 runs 14 residues. CDR3 amino acids: CASSSGGMNYGYTF. The CDR3 coding sequence is TGTGCCAGCAGTTCAGGGGGTATGAACTATGGCTACACCTTC.

The gene calls are TRBV3-1 (or the pseudogene TRBV3-2) and TRBJ2-6; D uncertain. The CDR3 is made up of 17 amino acids. Germline values: CDR1 LGHDT, CDR2 YNNKEL (reference sequence). The V end lost 0 bases, the J end lost 1 base, and 10 bases lay between the germline ends. CDR3 DNA sequence: TGTGCCAGCAGCCAAGATCGAGAGGAGTCTGGGGCCAACGTCCTGACTTTC. Its translation is CASSQDREESGANVLTF.

This rearrangement joins TRBV7-6 to TRBJ2-5; D not certain. The germline CDR1 and CDR2 sequences are SGHVS and FNYEAQ. V gave up 2 bases and J gave up 2 bases, with 9 bases separating them. The CDR3 contains 14 residues. Written as DNA, the CDR3 is TGTGCCAGCAGCTTAAATAGCCTACAAGAGACCCAGTACTTC. Its translation: CASSLNSLQETQYF.

The rearrangement uses TRBV2 and TRBJ1-2, with D uncertain. The CDR3 sequence is 11 residues long. V lost 5 bases to trimming and J lost 6 bases, with 7 bases between them. In germline, CDR1 is SNHLY, CDR2 FYNNEI. The CDR3 DNA is TGTGCCAGCAGTACCTCTAATGGCTACACCTTC. Its translation is CASSTSNGYTF.

This chain connects TRBV9 to TRBJ2-3; no firm D call. The germline gives CDR1 SGDLS, CDR2 YYNGEE. The CDR3 contains 13 residues. Between the trimmed V and J ends, which lost 4 bases and 14 bases, there was a span of 20 bases. The CDR3 nucleotides read TGTGCCAGCAGCCCGAACGGGCCCCCTTTTGTGTATTTT. This translates into CASSPNGPPFVYF.

The chain uses TRBV6-1 and TRBJ2-5; 9 bases map to TRBD2. Germline assignment: CDR1 MNHNS and CDR2 SASEGT. With 3 bases clipped from V and 2 bases from J, the junction kept 4 bases outside the gene matches. This CDR3 spans 15 amino acids. CDR3 in amino acids: CASSDSGGPQETQYF. The DNA of the CDR3 is TGTGCCAGCAGTGATAGCGGGGGTCCTCAAGAGACCCAGTACTTC.

The chain combines TRBV4-3 with TRBJ2-1; 8 positions match TRBD1. Looked up from germline, CDR1 is LGHNA and CDR2 is YSLEER. Trimming took 0 bases from V and 12 from J; bases not matched to a gene: 13. The CDR3 runs 16 residues. The CDR3, as DNA: TGCGCCAGCAGCCAAGATGGGTCAGGGGGCCCTCCTTGGCAGTTCTTC. The encoded protein is CASSQDGSGGPPWQFF.

J is TRBJ2-1 and V is TRBV3-1 (or the pseudogene TRBV3-2); 11 bases align to TRBD2. This CDR3 spans 17 amino acids. Trimming at V came to 0 bases and at J to 4 bases, leaving 5 bases not matched to a gene. Germline V lookup: CDR1 LGHDT, CDR2 YNNKEL (reference sequence). The DNA of the CDR3 is TGTGCCAGCAGCCAAGAAGGGCTAGCGGGGGGTTACAATGAGCAGTTCTTC. Amino acids: CASSQEGLAGGYNEQFF.

The chain has TRBV30 and TRBJ2-5; weak D call: TRBD2 (6 bases). The CDR3 covers 15 residues. Germline values: CDR1 GTSNPN, CDR2 SVGIG (reference sequence). The germline V and J ends were trimmed by 0 bases and 2 bases, with 13 bases remaining between them. The CDR3 bases are TGTGCCTGGAGTGTACTGGGGGGTGGGCAAGAGACCCAGTACTTC. Protein sequence: CAWSVLGGGQETQYF.

V is TRBV4-1 and J is TRBJ2-2; no definite D call. There are 16 residues in the CDR3. Between the trimmed V and J ends, which lost 0 bases and 4 bases, there was a span of 12 bases. The germline V gene encodes CDR1 MGHRA and CDR2 YSYEKL. In DNA, the CDR3 is TGCGCCAGCAGCCAAGATCTGGGGTATTCCACCGGGGAGCTGTTTTTT. Translation gives CASSQDLGYSTGELFF.

The chain is built from TRBV6-6 and TRBJ1-4; 7 bases fit TRBD1. CDR3 length equals 15 residues. Germline lookup yields CDR1 MNHNY and CDR2 SVGAGI (reference sequence). V shed 5 bases and J 8 bases; nucleotides not matched to a gene: 11. CDR3: CASSVETGFGEKLFF. CDR3 nucleotide sequence: TGTGCCAGCAGTGTGGAGACAGGGTTTGGAGAAAAACTGTTTTTT.

The gene calls are TRBV7-9 and TRBJ1-5, with TRBD1 as a possible D gene (5 bases). This CDR3 has 14 residues. Deletions cut 5 bases from V and 5 bases from J, with 13 bases between. The V gene's germline CDR1 is SEHNR and CDR2 FQNEAQ (reference sequence). The DNA of the CDR3 is TGTGCCAGCAGCCCCACGGGGGGGGATCAGCCCCAGCATTTT. Its protein product is CASSPTGGDQPQHF. The variable domain in full, with the rest retrieved from reference TRBV7-9 and TRBJ1-5, is DTGVSQNPRHKITKRGQNVTFRCDPISEHNRLYWYRQTLGQGPEFLTYFQNEAQLEKSRLLSDRFSAERPKGSFSTLEIQRTEQGDSAMYLCASSPTGGDQPQHFGDGTRLSIL.

The chain recombines TRBV4-3 with TRBJ2-1; unclear D gene. The CDR3 loop spans 12 amino acids. V lost 1 base and J lost 12, with 10 bases in between. The germline CDR1 and CDR2 sequences are LGHNA and YSLEER. The CDR3: CASSQGDQGQFF. CDR3 coding DNA: TGCGCCAGCAGCCAAGGAGACCAAGGGCAGTTCTTC.

CDR3 sequence: CASFGPRVYSNQPQHF. The CDR3 DNA reads TGTGCCTCCTTTGGTCCACGGGTTTATAGCAATCAGCCCCAGCATTTT. The chain is built from TRBV5-8 and TRBJ1-5; D remains unclear. This CDR3 comprises 16 residues. The V gene's germline CDR1 is SGHTS and CDR2 YDEGEE. Trimming took 10 bases from V and 0 from J, leaving 20 bases between them.

CDR3 protein: CASSPTGQMTGELFF. CDR3 DNA sequence: TGCGCCAGCAGCCCTACGGGACAGATGACTGGGGAGCTGTTTTTT. This chain uses TRBV5-1 with TRBJ2-2, with TRBD1 matching 7 bases. Germline V gives CDR1 SGHRS, CDR2 YFSETQ. The V segment lost 4 bases and the J segment 8 bases; nucleotides outside the gene matches: 11. The CDR3 is 15 amino acids.

The CDR3 region is CASSRTSGGSYEQYV. As DNA, the CDR3 is TGTGCCAGCAGCCGGACTAGCGGGGGGTCCTACGAGCAGTACGTC. The rearrangement uses TRBV7-2 and TRBJ2-7; TRBD2 matches at 14 bases. V was pared by 5 bases and J by 1 base, with 1 base of the junction left unmatched. Germline CDR1 and CDR2: SGHTA and FQGNSA. The CDR3 spans 15 residues.

The V call is TRBV10-1, the J call TRBJ2-3, with D hard to call. CDR1 and CDR2 (germline): WNHNN, SYGVQD (reference sequence). V lost 5 bases and J 0 bases, leaving 12 bases between the germline ends. The CDR3 is 15 amino acids. The DNA for the CDR3 is TGCGCCAGCAGTAATTCCAGAACTAGCACAGATACGCAGTATTTT. Protein: CASSNSRTSTDTQYF.

The CDR3 region is CASSRPNTDTQYF. In nucleotides, the CDR3 is TGTGCCAGCAGTCGTCCTAATACAGATACGCAGTATTTT. The rearrangement joins TRBV2 to TRBJ2-3; D is undetermined. V was clipped by 5 bases and J by 3 bases, with 9 bases between them. Germline assignment: CDR1 SNHLY and CDR2 FYNNEI. This CDR3 spans 13 amino acids.

The chain employs TRBV12-3 or TRBV12-4 and TRBJ2-5; D possibly corresponds to TRBD2 (7 bases). V shed 7 bases and J shed 2 bases, with 11 bases lying between them. This CDR3 comprises 13 residues. CDR3 in DNA: TGTGCCAGCATGCGGGGGCTTCAAGAGACCCAGTACTTC. Translation: CASMRGLQETQYF.

The chain links TRBV7-2 to TRBJ2-1, with D possibly matching TRBD1 (6 bases). Per the germline V gene, CDR1 is SGHTA and CDR2 is FQGNSA. The ends were cut back, 5 bases at V and 7 bases at J, with 21 bases in the middle. CDR3 size: 16 residues. The CDR3 bases are TGTGCCAGCAGCGCCTCCGGGACACCTCCCGGTAATGAGCAGTTCTTC. Translated: CASSASGTPPGNEQFF.

Here the CDR3 DNA reads TGCGCCAGCAGCCCCTGGGGTGGGACAGGGGGCGTAGGTAATGAAGCTTTCTTT. Translated, it gives CASSPWGGTGGVGNEAFF. The rearrangement uses TRBV5-1 and TRBJ1-1, with TRBD1 matching over 12 bases. The CDR3 is 18 residues long. With V trimmed by 4 bases and J by 7 bases, 17 bases remained unmatched. Germline assignment: CDR1 SGHRS and CDR2 YFSETQ.